The clone carrying this T cell receptor (beta chain) was detected a few times. The antigen is undetermined. If no ophthalmopathy progression occurred within 18 months, Graves' hyperthyroidism was stable. This specimen belongs to a study of T cells in Graves' hyperthyroidism and ophthalmopathy. Overall study: Peripheral blood specimens were obtained at initial diagnosis, prior to any treatment. Study findings and constraints: Appearing also in blood were most of the thyroid clonotypes expanded above 0.001.

There were TCR beta CDR3 regions amplified from RNA transcripts. A first-round RT-PCR of the TCR CDR3 used the HTBI primer set. TCRdb fed the multiplex PCR reads into MiXCR, producing one record per CDR3 protein. The repertoire includes 300,000 to 450,000 distinct CDR3 sequences, 25% of them detected once, and 70% to 75% sits in the top ten. V shed 4 bases and J shed 3 bases, with 12 bases lying between them. The germline CDR1 and CDR2 sequences are DFQATT and SNEGSKA (reference sequence). The CDR3 extends over 13 amino acids. The genes are TRBV20-1 and TRBJ1-1; D not resolved. Material for sequencing was blood. The sequence came from a middle-aged man with Graves' hyperthyroidism. The CDR3: CSANPKGYTEAFF. CDR3 nucleotides: TGCAGTGCTAATCCTAAAGGTTACACTGAAGCTTTCTTT.